This T cell receptor (delta chain) derives from a study of Vδ1+ human thymocytes. Study-wide results and caveats: Thymic TRG and TRD repertoires appeared highly polyclonal.

This clone was counted only a few times. What it binds is not known. Extracted RNA was reverse transcribed into cDNA. Multiplex PCR used pooled V-gene forward primers and a constant-region reverse primer to amplify CDR3s. TCRdb re-called clones from the multiplex PCR reads using CATT. Among about 73,000 delta-chain clones listed, 30% to 40% were seen once. With V trimmed by 5 bases and J by 1 base, 13 bases remained unmatched. Germline CDR1 and CDR2: TSWWSYY and QGS. The CDR3 is 17 amino acids. The rearrangement joins TRDV1 to TRDJ1, with 7 bases aligning to TRDD2. This sequence was found in a boy under three years old who had congenital heart surgery. Material: Vdelta1+ gamma-delta thymocytes from the thymus. The subset denotes: FACS-sorted CD3+ TCRalphabeta- TCRVdelta1+ TCRVdelta2- thymocytes. CDR3 DNA sequence: TGTGCTCTTGGGAAGGCCTTCCTCCCTGTCTTCACCGATAAACTCATCTTT. The encoded protein is CALGKAFLPVFTDKLIF.